This T cell receptor delta chain comes out of a study of Vδ1+ human thymocytes listed by TCRdb under 2018. About the investigation overall: As a data resource, the study described the mRNA-level TRG and TRD CDR3 repertoires of highly purified Vdelta1+ thymocytes obtained from young children. Earlier work had validated the multiplex-based CDR3 amplicon strategy against 5'RACE-based methods for generating CDR3 amplicons. Study-wide conclusions, independent of this receptor: Many TRG clonotypes were found to be shared between donors (up to roughly 6.9x10^3), whereas TRD repertoires were found to be essentially private (max roughly 120 shared). The thymic TRG and TRD repertoires appeared highly polyclonal, with Gaussian CDR3 length distributions, in contrast to the oligoclonal repertoires of peripheral blood. The use of highly purified populations and single-cell validation was advised by the authors, since misinterpretation of bulk repertoire data could be caused by unexpected Vdelta2 sequences. Because no clustering by age or sex was seen, donors were not stratified by age or sex in the analyses. Roughly 22% of thymic TRD sequences were found to be Vdelta2 (and few were Vdelta3) despite high sort purity, in contrast to peripheral blood Vdelta1+ controls.

Thymic samples were depleted of alphabeta T cells, then CD3+ TCRVdelta1+ TCRVdelta2- thymocytes were FACS-sorted. The purity of the sorted Vdelta1+ thymocytes fell between roughly 98% and 99.6%. The thymic specimens were obtained from about 8 paediatric patients, aged about 5 days to 17 months, who were having corrective cardiac surgery. After the thymic tissue was dispersed, mononuclear cells were isolated using a Histopaque-1077 density gradient. For staining, the antibodies used were anti-TCRVdelta1 clone TS8.2, anti-TCRVdelta2 clone B6, anti-CD3 clone HIT3a and anti-TCRalphabeta clone IP26. Clipping removes 1 base from V and 11 bases from J, with 8 as the unmatched junction base count. From the cysteine up to the phenylalanine, the CDR3 has a length of 14 residues. Only CDR3 DNA remains: 42 bases, in frame from the first base. CDR1 and CDR2 were assigned from the germline V gene as GEAIGNYY and EKD.

RNA was isolated using the RNeasy mini kit, and reverse transcription was performed with Superscript III. CDR3 amplicons were produced by multiplex PCR using pooled V-gene forward primers and a constant-region reverse primer with Illumina adaptor overhangs. Amplicons were gel-purified, then indexed with Nextera index primers over around 8 extra PCR cycles and purified with AMPure XP beads. Sequencing of the libraries was done on an Illumina MiSeq using paired-end 250 bp reads, dual indexing and an approximately 20% PhiX spike-in. The study's own analysis went as follows. Read quality was checked with FastQC, and TRG read pairs were merged using ea-utils fastq-join. Annotation of sequences was performed with IMGT/HighV-QUEST, only productive sequences with unambiguous V-gene assignment were retained, and clonotypes were defined by identical CDR3 sequence. For downstream analysis, the tools were VDJtools 1.1.1, tcR 2.2.3, Treemap and vegan Shannon diversity in R 3.4.4. TCRdb reran clone calling on the public reads with CATT; rows sharing one DNA sequence were then combined. The authors' filters were not applied to this entry. In this sample the table shows roughly 56,000 delta-chain clones, about 15% of which occur a single time. Approximately 0.4% of the sample lies in the top ten.

This clone is considered medium-sized (0.01 to 0.1%). Its antigen is unknown. The sample holds no much larger clone one base away, and base qualities are not on file. Other nucleotide sequences in the sample specify the same CDR3. The source of this sequence is a girl younger than two who had congenital heart surgery. Recombination joined TRDV2 with TRDJ1, with TRDD3 identical over 11 junction bases. The source material was Vdelta1+ gamma-delta thymocytes from the thymus. What the cell subset or site label conveys for this sample: FACS-sorted CD3+ TCRalphabeta- TCRVdelta1+ TCRVdelta2- thymocytes. The DNA reads TGTGCCTGTGACACGGTATGGGGGATACGCTTCCTCATCTTT. This yields the protein CACDTVWGIRFLIF.